This T cell receptor (beta chain) comes out of a study of breast tumors, draining lymph nodes, adjacent tissues. TCRdb fed the multiplex PCR reads into MiXCR, producing one record per CDR3 protein. The table records over 130,000 distinct CDR3 sequences, about 33% of them present only once. The CDR3 is 15 amino acids. Germline values: CDR1 WSHSY, CDR2 SAAADI. Trimming removed 5 bases at V and 2 bases at J, with 15 bases between. Axillary draining lymph nodes of breast cancer patients supplied the node samples. Overall study findings and caveats: Tumor repertoires ranked between lymph nodes and nontumor tissue in diversity, with V and J gene preferences. Most tumor T cells seemingly derive from lymph node, then expand in tumor. The lymph node origin of tumor T cells was framed as consistent with a hypothesis, not demonstrated.

Ten or more counts support this clonotype. Its matching antigen is unknown. This chain connects TRBV10-2 to TRBJ1-2; D gene unclear. The sequencing sample was made of axillary lymph node tissue. The TCR comes from a female donor with breast cancer. Some clones in this sample may be carry-over from other donors' samples. The CDR3 is CASSHPLSLNYGYTF. The CDR3 nucleotides are TGCGCCAGCAGTCACCCGTTAAGCTTGAACTATGGCTACACCTTC.